Below are 2 T cell receptor beta chains sequenced from a single sample in a study of preoperative IRX-2 immunotherapy in early breast cancer. As for treatment: preoperative locoregional IRX-2 cytokine immunotherapy. Profiling relied on immunoSEQ multiplex PCR, and the TCRdb table lists in-frame clones only, not all of them. The sample yields approximately 38,000 clones, roughly 82% seen once. The source was lymph node tissue, collected after IRX-2 immunotherapy. These receptors were taken from a human donor with breast cancer.

The chain recombines TRBV5-1 with TRBJ2-1, with 9 bases that match TRBD1. The junction had 4 bases not matched to a gene; V was cut back by 3 bases and J by 0 bases. This CDR3 is 16 amino acids long. Germline V gene sequence: CDR1 SGHRS, CDR2 YFSETQ. Here the CDR3 DNA reads TGCGCCAGCAGCTCCCCGACAGGGGGCTCCTACAATGAGCAGTTCTTC. It encodes CASSSPTGGSYNEQFF.

The chain has TRBV9 and TRBJ1-1; perhaps TRBD1 as D (6 bases). Trimming removed 5 bases from V and 2 bases from J, with 13 bases in between. The CDR3 loop spans 14 amino acids. In germline, CDR1 is SGDLS, CDR2 YYNGEE. The CDR3 loop reads CASSLKGGNTEAFF. DNA of the CDR3: TGTGCCAGCAGTTTAAAGGGGGGAAACACTGAAGCTTTCTTT.